Here is one TCR beta chain with its context. The primer mix had 60 Vbeta and 13 Jbeta primers. Profiling relied on immunoSEQ multiplex PCR, and the TCRdb table lists in-frame clones only, not all of them. The sample consists of 150,000 or so clones, approximately 80% of them appearing once. This sample was included in a study of cytomegalovirus exposure and HLA in healthy donors. The V and J ends lost 3 bases and 4 bases respectively, with 5 bases between them. The germline V gene has CDR1 LNHDA and CDR2 SQIVND (reference sequence). CDR3 length: 12 residues. This receptor was identified in a man aged 25 to 45 in good health and CMV-seropositive. The sequenced sample was PBMCs. This chain connects TRBV19 to TRBJ2-3; D possibly corresponds to TRBD1 (5 bases). The CDR3 is CASSIRADTQYF. The DNA for the CDR3 is TGTGCCAGTAGTATCAGGGCAGATACGCAGTATTTT.